These 2 T cell receptor beta chains were sequenced from one sample in a study of human thymus T cells. Sequenced by immunoSEQ multiplex PCR; TCRdb stores in-frame clones only, minus some. The table shows tens of thousands of clones, with approximately 93% occurring only once. The sequenced sample was blood. These receptors were taken from a boy in the first two years of life with a congenital heart defect but otherwise immunologically healthy.

The V and J genes are TRBV9 and TRBJ1-2; possible D gene TRBD1, 5 bases. The germline CDR1 and CDR2 sequences are SGDLS and YYNGEE. The CDR3 is made up of 12 amino acids. V was shortened by 3 bases and J by 7 bases, with 10 bases between the two germline ends. Here the CDR3 DNA reads TGTGCCAGCAGCGGTCCAGGGATTGGCTACACCTTC. The encoded protein is CASSGPGIGYTF.

This clone has just one count. The chain uses TRBV2 and TRBJ2-1, with D possibly matching TRBD2 (6 bases). The CDR3 is 12 residues long. CDR1 and CDR2 (germline): SNHLY, FYNNEI. V was shortened by 8 bases and J by 4 bases, with 9 bases between the two germline ends. The chain's CDR3 is CASGGLYNEQFF. DNA of the CDR3: TGTGCCAGCGGCGGACTATACAATGAGCAGTTCTTC.